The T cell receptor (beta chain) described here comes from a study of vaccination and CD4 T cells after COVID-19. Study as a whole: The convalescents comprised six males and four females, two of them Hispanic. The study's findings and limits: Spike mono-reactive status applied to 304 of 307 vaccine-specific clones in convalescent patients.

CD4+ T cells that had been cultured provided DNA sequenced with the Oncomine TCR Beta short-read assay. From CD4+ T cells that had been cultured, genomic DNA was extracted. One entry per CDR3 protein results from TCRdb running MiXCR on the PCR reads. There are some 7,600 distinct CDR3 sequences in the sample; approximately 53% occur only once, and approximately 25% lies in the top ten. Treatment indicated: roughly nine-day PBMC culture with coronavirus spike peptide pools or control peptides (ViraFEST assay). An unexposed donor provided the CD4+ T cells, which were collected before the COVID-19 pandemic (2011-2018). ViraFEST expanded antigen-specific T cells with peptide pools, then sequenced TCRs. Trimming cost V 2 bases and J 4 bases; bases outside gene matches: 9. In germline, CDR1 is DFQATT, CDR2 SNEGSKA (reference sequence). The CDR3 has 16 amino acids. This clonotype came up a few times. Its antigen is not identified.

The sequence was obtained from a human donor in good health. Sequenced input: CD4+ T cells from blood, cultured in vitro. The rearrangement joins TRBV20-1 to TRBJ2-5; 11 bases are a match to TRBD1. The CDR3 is CSARPIVGTGGETQYF. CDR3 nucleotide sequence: TGCAGTGCTAGACCAATCGTCGGGACAGGGGGAGAGACCCAGTACTTC.